Shown below are 18 T cell receptor beta chains from a single sample sequenced in a study of T cells in Graves' hyperthyroidism and ophthalmopathy. The investigators amplified TCR beta CDR3 regions from RNA transcripts. Researchers ran a first-round RT-PCR on the TCR CDR3 using the HTBI primer set. TCRdb independently ran MiXCR on the multiplex PCR reads; one entry per CDR3 protein. The profile covers 350,000 to 450,000 distinct CDR3 sequences, with more than 11% appearing a single time and about 10% taken by the ten largest. Material: blood. The receptors stem from a woman in her sixties or seventies with Graves' hyperthyroidism.

This clonotype came up a few times. V and J are TRBV6-1 and TRBJ2-1; 11 bases are a match to TRBD2. The CDR3 runs 17 residues. Trimming at V came to 7 bases and at J to 4 bases, leaving 12 bases not matched to a gene. From germline, CDR1 is MNHNS and CDR2 SASEGT. CDR3 sequence (DNA): TGTGCCAGCACCCGATCCTTGACTAGCGGGGTATACAATGAGCAGTTCTTC. It is translated as CASTRSLTSGVYNEQFF.

This clonotype has just a few counts. J is TRBJ2-1 and V is TRBV28; TRBD2 might be the D (6 bases). The CDR3 contains 16 residues. Germline assignment: CDR1 MDHEN and CDR2 SYDVKM. V was cut by 3 bases and J by 5 bases, with 17 bases left in between. CDR3: CASSLGWLASHNEQFF. The DNA of the CDR3 is TGTGCCAGCAGTTTGGGTTGGCTAGCGTCCCACAATGAGCAGTTCTTC.

The CDR3 is CASSLGTSGSRETQYF. CDR3 DNA: TGTGCCAGCAGTTTAGGGACTAGCGGGAGCAGGGAGACCCAGTACTTC. The V call is TRBV27, the J call TRBJ2-5; 14 bases match TRBD2. V lost 2 bases to trimming and J lost 5 bases; unmatched junction nucleotides: 4. This CDR3 comprises 16 residues. Germline CDR1 is MNHEY and CDR2 is SMNVEV (reference sequence).

Concerning this clonotype: A much larger clone differs by one base, so this may be a read error. This CDR3 is missing its conserved last phenylalanine or tryptophan, likely due to a read error. V and J are TRBV6-1 and TRBJ1-1, with D uncertain. Trimming shortened V by 3 bases and J by 1 base, and 3 bases separated the two germline ends. The length of the CDR3 is 12 residues. Per germline, CDR1 MNHNS and CDR2 SASEGT. CDR3 in amino acids: CASSEGNTEAFS. The CDR3 DNA is TGTGCCAGCAGTGAGGGGAACACTGAAGCTTTCTCT.

This clonotype was counted many times. The rearrangement joins TRBV6-1 to TRBJ2-7; TRBD1 aligns across 10 bases. J was trimmed by 4 bases and V by 5 bases; bases with no gene match: 5. From germline, CDR1 is MNHNS and CDR2 SASEGT. The CDR3 runs 14 residues. CDR3 in amino acids: CASSTGTGVYEQYF. As DNA, the CDR3 is TGTGCCAGCAGTACCGGGACAGGGGTTTACGAGCAGTACTTC.

The chain employs TRBV7-9 and TRBJ2-5; no reliable D call. Trimming left V 1 base short and J 12 bases short, with 12 bases between. Germline loops: CDR1 SEHNR, CDR2 FQNEAQ (reference sequence). The CDR3 contains 12 residues. CDR3: CASSLGAGVEYF. The CDR3 DNA follows: TGTGCCAGCAGCTTAGGGGCCGGCGTGGAGTACTTC.

This clonotype has more than one count but fewer than ten. This chain links TRBV6-1 with TRBJ2-5, with 8 bases lining up with TRBD2. This CDR3 has 15 amino acids. With V trimmed by 5 bases and J by 4 bases, 9 bases remained unmatched. The germline gives CDR1 MNHNS, CDR2 SASEGT. The CDR3 region has the DNA TGTGCCAGCAGTTACGAGACTAGCGCCCCAGAGACCCAGTACTTC. Protein product: CASSYETSAPETQYF.

This clonotype was seen many times. This sequence joins TRBV12-3 or TRBV12-4 and TRBJ2-7; D remains unclear. This CDR3 comprises 13 residues. Trimming removed 7 bases from V and 2 bases from J, with 12 bases in between. CDR3 in DNA: TGTGCCAGCACTTCGGGCTATACCTACGAGCAGTACTTC. It is translated as CASTSGYTYEQYF.

The sample holds many counts of this clonotype. Here the CDR3 DNA reads TGCAGTGCTAGAGATCGCCGACTAGCCGGCGATACGCAGTATTTT. Its translation is CSARDRRLAGDTQYF. The chain joins TRBV20-1 to TRBJ2-3; 7 bases match TRBD2. V dropped 0 bases and J dropped 6; count of bases not matched to a gene: 9. The V gene's germline CDR1 is DFQATT and CDR2 SNEGSKA (reference sequence). The CDR3 contains 15 residues.

This clonotype occurred many times. The chain uses TRBV6-1 and TRBJ2-3; 12 nucleotides agree with TRBD2. CDR1 is MNHNS, CDR2 SASEGT, per germline. The V gene end was trimmed by 10 bases and the J gene end by 2 bases; junction bases not matched to a gene: 4. This CDR3 is 14 amino acids long. The CDR3 region is CATGLAGTTDTQYF. The CDR3 region has the DNA TGTGCCACCGGACTAGCGGGGACCACAGATACGCAGTATTTT.

This clonotype has ten or more counts. The chain has TRBV2 and TRBJ1-1; D may be TRBD1 (5 bases). The germline gives CDR1 SNHLY, CDR2 FYNNEI. The CDR3 loop spans 13 amino acids. V gave up 4 bases and J gave up 12 bases, with 18 bases separating them. The CDR3 is CASSGLGREITFF. CDR3 bases: TGTGCCAGCAGTGGGCTTGGCAGGGAGATAACTTTCTTT. Looking up the rest from reference TRBV2 and TRBJ1-1 gives the full variable domain: EPEVTQTPSHQVTQMGQEVILRCVPISNHLYFYWYRQILGQKVEFLVSFYNNEISEKSEIFDDQFSVERPDGSNFTLKIRSTKLEDSAMYFCASSGLGREITFFGQGTRLTVV.

The table lists this clonotype with many counts. V is TRBV28 and J is TRBJ1-4; 8 nucleotides align to TRBD1. The ends lost 3 bases at V and 5 bases at J; junction bases unmatched: 5. Germline V lookup: CDR1 MDHEN, CDR2 SYDVKM. This CDR3 spans 15 amino acids. The CDR3: CASSFYAGGNEKLFF. In nucleotides, the CDR3 is TGTGCCAGCAGTTTTTACGCAGGGGGCAATGAAAAACTGTTTTTT. The full variable domain, completed using reference TRBV28 and TRBJ1-4, is DVKVTQSSRYLVKRTGEKVFLECVQDMDHENMFWYRQDPGLGLRLIYFSYDVKMKEKGDIPEGYSVSREKKERFSLILESASTNQTSMYLCASSFYAGGNEKLFFGSGTQLSVL.

Only a few counts were recorded for this clonotype. Relative to the germline gene, one junction end is altered; a read error may explain this. The chain joins TRBV11-2 to TRBJ1-5, with unresolved D. The germline V gene encodes CDR1 SGHAT and CDR2 FQNNGV. This CDR3 contains 13 residues. The CDR3 here is CASSSLGNQPQHF. The DNA for the CDR3 is TGTGCCAGTAGCTCCCTGGGCAATCAGCCCCAGCATTTT.

The V and J genes are TRBV24-1 and TRBJ1-1; 7 bases are shared with TRBD1. This CDR3 has 16 residues. CDR1 and CDR2 from the germline V gene are KGHDR and SFDVKD. V dropped 3 bases and J dropped 1; count of bases not matched to a gene: 7. The CDR3, as DNA: TGTGCCACCAGTGATCCACTCAGGGGGAGGAACACTGAAGCTTTCTTT. Translating it yields CATSDPLRGRNTEAFF.

This clonotype appeared a few times. The chain couples TRBV27 to TRBJ2-7; 9 bases are a match to TRBD1. CDR3 length equals 16 residues. Germline CDR1 reads MNHEY; CDR2 reads SMNVEV (reference sequence). V dropped 0 bases and J dropped 3; count of bases not matched to a gene: 6. The CDR3 loop reads CASSLSGTGWIYEQYF. The CDR3 region has the DNA TGTGCCAGCAGTTTATCGGGGACAGGGTGGATCTACGAGCAGTACTTC.

This clonotype was seen repeatedly, ten times or more. The rearrangement links TRBV28 to TRBJ2-5, with 8 bases fitting TRBD2. Germline CDR1 is MDHEN and CDR2 is SYDVKM. With 6 bases clipped from V and 5 bases from J, the junction kept 8 bases outside the gene matches. The CDR3 extends over 14 amino acids. CDR3 sequence reads: CASSPLGGEETQYF. The CDR3 nucleotides read TGTGCCAGCAGCCCCCTCGGGGGGGAGGAGACCCAGTACTTC.

This rearrangement joins TRBV19 to TRBJ1-2; unclear D gene. The V gene lost 3 bases and the J gene lost 3 bases, with 20 bases spanning the gap. CDR1 is LNHDA, CDR2 SQIVND, per germline (reference sequence). This CDR3 has 17 amino acids. The CDR3 nucleotides are TGTGCCAGTAGTATCGCCACCCCCTCGAATCTAGACTATGGCTACACCTTC. Its translation is CASSIATPSNLDYGYTF.

V gene TRBV29-1 combines with J gene TRBJ2-5; 13 nucleotides align to TRBD2. From germline, CDR1 is SQVTM and CDR2 ANQGSEA. This CDR3 is built from 14 residues. V was clipped by 6 bases and J by 5 bases; unmatched bases: 6. The CDR3 here is CSVKLAGGGETQYF. The CDR3 DNA is TGCAGCGTCAAACTAGCGGGAGGGGGGGAGACCCAGTACTTC. The whole variable domain, filled in from reference TRBV29-1 and TRBJ2-5, reads SAVISQKPSRDICQRGTSLTIQCQVDSQVTMMFWYRQQPGQSLTLIATANQGSEATYESGFVIDKFPISRPNLTFSTLTVSNMSPEDSSIYLCSVKLAGGGETQYFGPGTRLLVL.